A single sample gave rise to the 22 T cell receptor beta chains below, sequenced in a study of blood T cell repertoires in COVID-19. Produced via immunoSEQ multiplex PCR; TCRdb's table is partial and in-frame only. Among about 430,000 clones, over 85% were seen once, and the ten largest hold around 0.92%. The specimen sequenced was peripheral blood. These TCRs come from a man younger than 35 with COVID-19, enrolled during active disease.

The chain combines TRBV5-6 with TRBJ1-2; 7 bases match TRBD1. This CDR3 is built from 14 residues. The germline gives CDR1 SGHDT, CDR2 YYEEEE. The V gene end was trimmed by 2 bases and the J gene end by 6 bases; junction bases not matched to a gene: 7. CDR3 DNA: TGTGCCAGCAGCTTACCGACAGGGAGCGATGGCTACACCTTC. It codes for CASSLPTGSDGYTF.

The CDR3 bases are TGTGCCAGCACCCTGGGCTACAATTCACCCCTCCACTTT. This codes for CASTLGYNSPLHF. The chain carries TRBV3-1 (or the pseudogene TRBV3-2) and TRBJ1-6, with no clear D. CDR1 LGHDT and CDR2 YNNKEL come from the germline V gene (reference sequence). The ends were cut back, 7 bases at V and 7 bases at J, with 11 bases in the middle. The CDR3 consists of 13 residues.

This chain links TRBV30 with TRBJ1-2, with D unclear. The CDR3 consists of 13 residues. Germline V gives CDR1 GTSNPN, CDR2 SVGIG (reference sequence). Trimming removed 2 bases from V and 2 bases from J, with 9 bases in between. The CDR3 loop is CAWSLTFNYGYTF. CDR3 DNA: TGTGCCTGGAGTTTGACTTTCAACTATGGCTACACCTTC. Combining the CDR3 with reference TRBV30 and TRBJ1-2 gives the whole variable domain SQTIHQWPATLVQPVGSPLSLECTVEGTSNPNLYWYRQAAGRGLQLLFYSVGIGQISSEVPQNLSASRPQDRQFILSSKKLLLSDSGFYLCAWSLTFNYGYTFGSGTRLTVV.

The V gene is TRBV11-2, the J gene TRBJ1-2; possibly TRBD1 for D (5 bases). V was clipped by 5 bases and J by 4 bases, with 11 bases between them. The CDR3 spans 13 residues. CDR1 is SGHAT, CDR2 FQNNGV, per germline. CDR3 nucleotides: TGTGCCAGCAGCACCCCCAGGGCCTATGGCTACACCTTC. It translates to CASSTPRAYGYTF.

This clone was found a few times. The chain is built from TRBV6-7 and TRBJ1-2, with D unresolved. TRBV6-7 is noted as an ORF with a role that remains uncertain. The CDR3 contains 15 residues. The V gene lost 3 bases and the J gene lost 4 bases, with 15 bases spanning the gap. CDR3 amino acids: CASSYSSQNAYGYTF. The CDR3 nucleotides are TGTGCCAGCAGTTATTCCAGTCAGAATGCCTATGGCTACACCTTC.

This rearrangement joins TRBV3-1 (or the pseudogene TRBV3-2) to TRBJ1-1; tentative D call: TRBD1 (6 bases). There are 13 residues in the CDR3. Trimming pared 2 bases from V and 7 bases from J, leaving 11 bases between. Germline CDR1 is LGHDT and CDR2 is YNNKEL (reference sequence). CDR3 residues: CASSQSGASEAFF. CDR3 bases: TGTGCCAGCAGCCAATCAGGGGCGAGTGAAGCTTTCTTT.

The CDR3 spells CASSLVAGSYEQYF. In DNA, the CDR3 is TGCGCCAGCAGCTTGGTGGCGGGATCCTACGAGCAGTACTTC. The genes are TRBV5-1 and TRBJ2-7; possibly TRBD2 for D (6 bases). Trimming left V 0 bases short and J 1 base short, with 8 bases between. The CDR3 is 14 residues long. Germline-derived CDR1 and CDR2 are SGHRS and YFSETQ.

The chain has TRBV27 and TRBJ2-2, with D tentatively TRBD2 (5 bases). There are 14 residues in the CDR3. In germline, CDR1 is MNHEY, CDR2 SMNVEV (reference sequence). V was cut by 8 bases and J by 6 bases, with 16 bases left in between. This CDR3 reads CASVGFIGAGELFF. The DNA for the CDR3 is TGTGCCAGCGTTGGCTTTATCGGGGCCGGGGAGCTGTTTTTT.

The rearrangement links TRBV6-4 to TRBJ1-6, with D possibly matching TRBD1 (6 bases). The CDR3 has 14 amino acids. V was shortened by 6 bases and J by 8 bases, with 14 bases between the two germline ends. Germline V CDR1 and CDR2: MRHNA, SNTAGT. CDR3 sequence reads: CASRAQGVDSPLHF. The CDR3 DNA sequence: TGTGCCAGCAGGGCACAGGGAGTGGATTCACCCCTCCACTTT.

V usage is TRBV4-1 and J usage is TRBJ2-5; perhaps TRBD1 as D (5 bases). V lost 4 bases to trimming and J lost 4 bases, with 13 bases between them. There are 14 residues in the CDR3. CDR1 MGHRA and CDR2 YSYEKL come from the germline V gene. CDR3 residues: CASSPTPQGETQYF. The CDR3 region has the DNA TGCGCCAGCAGCCCTACCCCGCAGGGAGAGACCCAGTACTTC.

CDR3 amino acids: CASSLEGGLGSPLHF. The CDR3 DNA sequence: TGTGCCAGCAGCCTGGAGGGGGGGCTAGGTTCACCCCTCCACTTT. V usage is TRBV7-2 and J usage is TRBJ1-6, with D perhaps TRBD1 (6 bases). V was trimmed by 5 bases and J by 9 bases, leaving 17 bases between them. This CDR3 comprises 15 residues. Germline V lookup: CDR1 SGHTA, CDR2 FQGNSA.

This clone showed up just once. This rearrangement joins TRBV14 to TRBJ2-1; D possibly corresponds to TRBD2 (7 bases). Germline V CDR1 and CDR2: SGHDN, FVKESK. Trimming left V 8 bases short and J 7 bases short, with 18 bases between. CDR3 size: 14 residues. For the CDR3, the DNA is TGTGCCAGCTTCCCAAAGGGGGGAGGGAATGAGCAGTTCTTC. Its translation is CASFPKGGGNEQFF.

Turning to this clone: The sample contains more than one DNA sequence encoding this CDR3. The chain's CDR3 is CASSYSSGNTIYF. The CDR3 coding sequence is TGTGCCAGCAGTTACTCCTCTGGAAACACCATATATTTT. This chain uses TRBV27 with TRBJ1-3; D is unclear. Per germline, CDR1 MNHEY and CDR2 SMNVEV (reference sequence). The CDR3 length is 13 residues. Trimming removed 4 bases from V and 0 bases from J, with 4 bases in between.

J is TRBJ1-5 and V is TRBV28, with TRBD1 identical over 9 bases. The CDR3 sequence is 15 residues long. CDR1 is MDHEN and CDR2 is SYDVKM in the germline V gene. V lost 6 bases, J lost 7 bases, and 10 bases stayed unmatched. The CDR3 DNA follows: TGTGCCAGCAGCCTCACAGGGGGCGTTGGCCAGCCCCAGCATTTT. Translated: CASSLTGGVGQPQHF.

The chain employs TRBV27 and TRBJ1-5; tentatively, D is TRBD1 (6 bases). Germline loops: CDR1 MNHEY, CDR2 SMNVEV (reference sequence). V was shortened by 4 bases and J by 0 bases, with 7 bases between the two germline ends. CDR3 length: 14 amino acids. CDR3 sequence (DNA): TGTGCCAGCAGTTCAGGGGATAGCAATCAGCCCCAGCATTTT. This sequence encodes CASSSGDSNQPQHF.

The chain couples TRBV6-5 to TRBJ1-2; unclear D gene. Looked up from germline, CDR1 is MNHEY and CDR2 is SVGAGI. V lost 5 bases, J lost 0 bases, and 7 bases lay in between. The CDR3 runs 13 residues. In DNA, the CDR3 is TGTGCCAGCAGTCTTTTTTCTAACTATGGCTACACCTTC. Its protein is CASSLFSNYGYTF.

This clone was picked up many times. The chain has TRBV27 and TRBJ2-1; tentatively, D is TRBD2 (6 bases). This CDR3 is 15 amino acids long. V gave up 3 bases and J gave up 3 bases, with 12 bases separating them. The germline gives CDR1 MNHEY, CDR2 SMNVEV (reference sequence). The DNA for the CDR3 is TGTGCCAGCAGTTTCAGAGCGGGTAACTACAATGAGCAGTTCTTC. Its translation is CASSFRAGNYNEQFF.

V is TRBV4-1 and J is TRBJ2-2; D perhaps matches TRBD1 (6 bases). CDR1 MGHRA and CDR2 YSYEKL come from the germline V gene. Deletions cut 1 base from V and 0 bases from J, with 9 bases between. The CDR3 has 16 residues. The CDR3 sequence is CASSQGDTANTGELFF. The CDR3 nucleotides read TGCGCCAGCAGCCAAGGGGACACCGCGAACACCGGGGAGCTGTTTTTT.

V usage is TRBV27 and J usage is TRBJ1-6; TRBD1 matches at 10 bases. V shed 4 bases and J 6 bases; nucleotides not matched to a gene: 9. Per germline, CDR1 MNHEY and CDR2 SMNVEV (reference sequence). The CDR3 covers 17 residues. The CDR3 protein is CASSSSPGQGTNSPLHF. The CDR3 DNA reads TGTGCCAGCAGTTCGTCCCCGGGACAGGGGACTAATTCACCCCTCCACTTT.

The V gene is TRBV5-1, the J gene TRBJ1-1; D gene uncertain. This CDR3 comprises 12 residues. The V end lost 5 bases, the J end lost 9 bases, and 14 bases lay between the germline ends. The germline gives CDR1 SGHRS, CDR2 YFSETQ. CDR3 nucleotide sequence: TGCGCCAGCAGTTACGAGGGAGGGCAAGCTTTCTTT. Amino acids: CASSYEGGQAFF.

The chain employs TRBV19 and TRBJ2-2; weak D call: TRBD2 (6 bases). CDR1 LNHDA and CDR2 SQIVND come from the germline V gene (reference sequence). This CDR3 spans 13 amino acids. Between the trimmed V and J ends, which lost 3 bases and 8 bases, there was a span of 10 bases. This CDR3 reads CASSMTSGGELFF. The DNA of the CDR3 is TGTGCCAGTAGTATGACGAGCGGGGGGGAGCTGTTTTTT.

The V gene is TRBV5-1, the J gene TRBJ2-7, with TRBD2 matching 8 bases. Germline CDR1 SGHRS, CDR2 YFSETQ. This CDR3 is built from 14 residues. V was clipped by 0 bases and J by 2 bases; unmatched bases: 1. The CDR3 nucleotides read TGCGCCAGCAGCTTGGGACTAGCGACCTACGAGCAGTACTTC. Its translation is CASSLGLATYEQYF.